The following is a TCR beta chain sequence with its context. What it recognizes is unknown. Time point specified: week 3, after first cycle of checkpoint inhibitor. The method was immunoSEQ multiplex PCR; TCRdb's version includes in-frame clones alone and lacks a portion of them. This sample has a few thousand clones, with around nine tenths found just once. Germline CDR1 reads SEHNR; CDR2 reads FQNEAQ (reference sequence). V shed 3 bases and J shed 4 bases, with 6 bases lying between them. The length of the CDR3 is 12 residues. The data originate from a study of blood T cell dynamics during melanoma immunotherapy. Across the whole study: First-line therapy was either pembrolizumab or nivolumab with ipilimumab for metastatic melanoma. Study-wide findings and caveats: Disease-control patients' PBMC repertoires became either more clonal or more diverse at W3.

The chain couples TRBV7-9 to TRBJ1-1; no definite D call. This TCR derives from a human donor with melanoma. Sequencing used blood, obtained from a patient treated with checkpoint blockade. CDR3 loop: CASSFLGTEAFF. The CDR3 region has the DNA TGTGCCAGCAGCTTTCTGGGCACTGAAGCTTTCTTT.